This T cell receptor (beta chain) was obtained from a study of T-cell reconstitution after alpha-beta-depleted transplantation in children. Overall study findings and caveats: Several hundred rapidly expanded clones from non-depleted graft cells reportedly supplied alpha-beta T cells about two months post-transplant.

For this clonotype: Its antigen remains unknown.

V was pared by 4 bases and J by 1 base, with 6 bases of the junction left unmatched. Germline V gene data show CDR1 as SGHRS and CDR2 as YFSETQ. CDR3 length: 15 amino acids. Preparation of the TCRbeta library used unique molecular identifiers. In TCRdb, the PCR reads were re-called with MiXCR into one record per CDR3 protein. The repertoire includes 250,000 to 400,000 distinct CDR3 sequences, around 25% of them detected once, and approximately 11% sits in the top ten. This sequence originates from a male patient younger than 18 who had a stem cell transplant for acute lymphoblastic leukemia, so the T cells may come from the graft donor. This sequence joins TRBV5-1 and TRBJ2-3; 7 bases are a match to TRBD1. The sample was PBMCs, mostly from graft donor cells, taken 180 days after TCRalphabeta/CD19-depleted stem cell transplant. CDR3 region: CASSQLTGGTDTQYF. CDR3 nucleotides: TGCGCCAGCAGCCAGCTCACAGGGGGCACAGATACGCAGTATTTT.